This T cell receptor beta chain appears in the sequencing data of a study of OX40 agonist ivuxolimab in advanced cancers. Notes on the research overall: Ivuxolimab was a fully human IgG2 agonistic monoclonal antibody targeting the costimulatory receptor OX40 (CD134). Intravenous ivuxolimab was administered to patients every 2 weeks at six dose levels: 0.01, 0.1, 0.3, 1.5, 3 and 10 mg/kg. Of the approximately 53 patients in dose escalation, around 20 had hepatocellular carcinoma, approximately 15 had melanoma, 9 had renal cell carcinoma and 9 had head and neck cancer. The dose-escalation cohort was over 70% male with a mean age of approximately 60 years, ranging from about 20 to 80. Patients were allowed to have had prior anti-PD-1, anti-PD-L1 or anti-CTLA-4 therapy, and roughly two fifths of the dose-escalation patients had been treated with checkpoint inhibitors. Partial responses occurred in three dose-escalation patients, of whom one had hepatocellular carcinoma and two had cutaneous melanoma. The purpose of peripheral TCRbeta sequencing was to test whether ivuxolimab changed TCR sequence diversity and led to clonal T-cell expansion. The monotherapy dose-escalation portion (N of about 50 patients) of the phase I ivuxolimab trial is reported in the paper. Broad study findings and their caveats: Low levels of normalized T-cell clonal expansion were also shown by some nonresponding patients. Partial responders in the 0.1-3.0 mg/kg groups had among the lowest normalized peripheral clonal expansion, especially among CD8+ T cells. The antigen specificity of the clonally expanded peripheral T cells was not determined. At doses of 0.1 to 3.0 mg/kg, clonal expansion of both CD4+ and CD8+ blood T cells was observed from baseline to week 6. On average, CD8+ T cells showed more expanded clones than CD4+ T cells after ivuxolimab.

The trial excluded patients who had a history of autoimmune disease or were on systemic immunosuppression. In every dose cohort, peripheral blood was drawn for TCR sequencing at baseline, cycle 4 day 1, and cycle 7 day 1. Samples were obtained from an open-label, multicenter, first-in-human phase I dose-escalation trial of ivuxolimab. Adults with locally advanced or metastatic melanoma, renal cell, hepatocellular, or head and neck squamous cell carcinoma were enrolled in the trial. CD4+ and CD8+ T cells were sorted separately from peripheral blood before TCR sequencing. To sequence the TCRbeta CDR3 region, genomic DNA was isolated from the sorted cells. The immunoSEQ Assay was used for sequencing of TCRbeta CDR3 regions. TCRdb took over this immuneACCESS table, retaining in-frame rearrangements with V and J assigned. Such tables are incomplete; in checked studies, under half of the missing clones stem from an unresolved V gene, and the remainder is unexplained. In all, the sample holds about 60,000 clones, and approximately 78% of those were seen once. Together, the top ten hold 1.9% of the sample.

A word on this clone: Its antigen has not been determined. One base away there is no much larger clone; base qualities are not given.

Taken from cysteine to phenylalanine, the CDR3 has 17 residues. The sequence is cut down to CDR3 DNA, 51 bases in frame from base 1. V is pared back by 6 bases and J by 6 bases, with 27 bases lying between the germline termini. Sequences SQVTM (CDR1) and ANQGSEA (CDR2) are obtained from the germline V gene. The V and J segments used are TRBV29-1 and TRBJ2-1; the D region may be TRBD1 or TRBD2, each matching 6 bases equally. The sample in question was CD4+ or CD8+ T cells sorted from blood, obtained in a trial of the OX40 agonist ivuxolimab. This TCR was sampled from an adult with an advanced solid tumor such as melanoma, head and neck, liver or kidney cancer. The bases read TGCAGCGTCCCATCGACTAGTAGCTGGGGACACGCCAATGAGCAGTTCTTC. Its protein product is CSVPSTSSWGHANEQFF.